Sequencing of this T cell receptor (beta chain) was carried out in a study of cytomegalovirus exposure and HLA in healthy donors (dated 2017 in TCRdb). Background for the entire study: According to an earlier analysis of around 600 of the donors, about 179 million T cells yielded 120 million or so unique TCR beta sequences and roughly 280 Gb of sequence data. Using immunosequencing, the study profiled T cell repertoires from 500 to 800 subjects and related those repertoires to cytomegalovirus serostatus. Four to six DR-DQ haplotypes were handled as single units for association and clustering, since linkage in the cohort was strong. A later analysis re-examined previously published TCR beta repertoires from more than 550 donors and added high-resolution HLA genotyping to investigate patterns of TCR occurrence. All discovery cohort repertoires had been generated on a single sequencing platform. Class I and class II HLA loci were covered by the typing at four-digit resolution. Among over 350 genotyped donors of the cohort, an average of approximately 230,000 unique TCR beta nucleotide sequences were sequenced per donor, approximately 20% of them non-productive. Alongside the repertoire data, information on donor age, sex, ethnicity and CMV serostatus was compiled. A later genetic analysis used genome-wide SNP genotypes for about 60% of the roughly 700 donors, treating that subset as a discovery cohort. Of the 398 genotyped donors, approximately 83% fell in the genetic ancestry cluster associated with self-reported Caucasian donors. In an earlier analysis of about 590 of the donors, high-throughput TCR beta sequencing was used to judge whether each TCR beta V gene segment behaved as functional or pseudogenic. The aim of the study was to test whether cataloging public T cell receptors could identify signatures of past pathogen exposure. A separate validation cohort of roughly 120 different subjects was used in addition to the approximately 700-subject first cohort. The study combined high-throughput TCR immunosequencing, statistical association of individual TCRs with disease status, and machine learning to predict cytomegalovirus infection status. Rather than drawing on any new phenotypic data, the later analysis identified candidate immune exposures from TCR beta sequences and the way those sequences occurred across donors. Typing coverage varied by locus: about 620-630 donors for A, B, C, DRB1 and DQB1; approximately 500 for DQA1; about 570 for DPA1; 450 to 480 for DPB1. An early release that covered about 600 HLA-typed donors contained approximately 320 gigabases of sequencing data and 70 million to 100 million unique TCR sequences.

Receptor libraries were prepared by the immunoSEQ multiplex PCR assay. A mixture of 60 forward primers for TCR Vbeta segments and 13 reverse primers for TCR Jbeta segments was used in the multiplex PCR. A multiplex PCR assay on genomic DNA amplified the CDR3 region of rearranged TCR beta genes. Amplified TCR beta libraries were sequenced as 87-base-pair reads on the Illumina HiSeq System. Processing in the source paper ran as follows. A later analysis counted some 80 million unique TCR beta chains across the 650 to 800 repertoires, and 9.5 million to 11 million of these chains were shared by at least two donors. A nearest-neighbor algorithm error-corrected the raw reads and collapsed the reads into unique sequences, merging closely related sequences to remove PCR and sequencing errors. CDR3 sequences were aligned to IMGT reference sequences to assign V, D and J gene segments. Each retained sequence needed at least a six-nucleotide match to both a V gene segment and a J gene segment. A rearrangement counted as productive if the CDR3 had no stop codons and remained in frame with V and J, and every other rearrangement counted as non-productive. Following IMGT convention, CDR3 was defined as the stretch from the second conserved V-encoded cysteine to the conserved J-encoded phenylalanine. The earlier analysis of about 570 of the donors excluded any sequence lacking an unambiguous match to a single V gene segment. In an earlier analysis of about 590 of the donors, a V segment was called functional when productive rearrangements were above 56.7%, and segregating when the standard deviation between donors exceeded 5%. A statistical classification framework was built for diagnosing cytomegalovirus status from the catalog of TCR beta chain sequences. In a later analysis, TCR nucleotide sequences were compared against IMGT/GENE-DB human TR gene sequences so that V and J genes could be assigned. The TCRdist pipeline was used in a later analysis to assign CDR3 sequences and most-parsimonious VDJ recombination scenarios. In a later analysis, every TCR beta chain was defined by the combination of its CDR3 amino acid sequence and its V-gene family, and reads without a unique V-gene family were dropped. To address suspected cross-contamination and a sequencing artifact, a later analysis removed 550 to 750 highly shared, low-generation-probability nucleotide sequences. In a later analysis, a clonal expansion index for each public chain was calculated from normalized within-repertoire ranks of inferred template counts. In a later analysis, generation probabilities were computed with a VDJ recombination model fitted to out-of-frame rearrangements, and the resulting probabilities were checked against IGoR. A later analysis scored TCR-TCR, TCR-HLA and TCR-CMV co-occurrence with hypergeometric tests, applying a repertoire-size bias correction to TCR pairs. In a later analysis, false discovery rates were estimated by permuting HLA or CMV assignments 20 times. In a later analysis, co-occurring TCRs were grouped using DBSCAN, and TCRdist sequence similarity was added for clustering within HLA-allele-positive subsets. Repertoires with fewer than 30,000 or more than 120,000 public chains were left out of co-occurrence clustering, as were a handful of repertoires with anomalous nucleotide sharing. This is the immuneACCESS table as TCRdb keeps it, with only in-frame sequences that have V and J called. A part of the clones is gone; compared with another copy, unresolved V genes explain less than half, and the rest is unexplained. From that table come the V and J calls and clone size; the DNA was used to work out D and trimming. The sample contains around 150,000 clones, roughly four fifths of them found a single time. The ten largest account for approximately 2.1% of the sample.

Broad study findings and their caveats: The sequencing pipeline was judged likely to have produced a cluster of highly shared sequence variants as a technical artifact. Because HLA typing was unavailable for some donors at each locus, only the typed subset was used in association tests. The earlier analysis of fewer than 750 of the donors excluded roughly 17 rarely observed V segments, including chromosome 9 orphons, because counts were too low. According to a later analysis, parvovirus B19, influenza, CMV and Epstein-Barr virus appeared linked to several top co-occurrence clusters. Most TCR sequences were observed very rarely across donors, whereas some public TCRs were present in many individuals. According to a later genetic analysis, donors in an Asian-associated ancestry cluster had fewer N-insertions in productive TCRs than the approximately 610-donor mean. In vitro tests confirmed that three of the cytomegalovirus-associated TCR beta chains recognize cytomegalovirus antigens. The classifier was reported to diagnose cytomegalovirus status with high specificity and sensitivity in both the original and validation cohorts. In a later analysis, HLA-associated TCR beta chains were found to be more clonally expanded and to have lower generation probabilities than equally common non-associated chains. In a later analysis, TCR association rates were found to vary across HLA loci, with the most associated TCRs seen for DRB1 alleles and the fewest for HLA-C alleles. In a later genetic analysis, a missense DCLRE1C variant was associated with V-gene and J-gene trimming of TCR beta chains, and the association was replicated in an independent cohort. In an earlier analysis of some 500 of the donors, most TCR beta V segments appeared in productive rearrangements about 87% or about 30% of the time, broadly matching IMGT annotations. Linkage disequilibrium might explain the correlated functional status among segregating V segments, but an unknown experimental factor could not be excluded. This cohort had only TCR beta chains sequenced, and the lack of alpha or paired-chain data limited which features could be detected. Strong co-occurrence of HLA alleles, especially DR and DQ, made assigning TCR associations to individual alleles difficult. The only immune exposure information available for the cohort was CMV serostatus. A further reported finding was that TCR beta sequences accurately predicted the HLA-A and HLA-B alleles for most subjects in the first cohort. According to a later analysis, most CMV-associated TCR beta chains appeared to be HLA-restricted, and the HLA associations seemed to be driven largely by CMV exposure. The authors suggested that the approach could potentially be generalized to other disease states and immunological phenotypes. A later analysis associated some 17,000 TCR beta sequences with specific HLA alleles at a false discovery rate of 0.05. The study listed approximately 150 TCR beta chains as associated with cytomegalovirus. Some IMGT-functional V segments, including TRBV6-2 and TRBV6-3, could not be told apart with the 87-base-pair reads, so those segments were excluded. Presence/absence analyses assumed roughly uniform sequencing depth across donors, an assumption that may not hold.

As encoded in the germline V gene, CDR1 is ENHRY while CDR2 is SYGVKD. Between the V and J ends, shortened by 6 bases and 3 bases respectively, the junction contains 13 bases. The CDR3 runs 14 amino acids, cysteine and phenylalanine included. CDR3 DNA only is kept here, 42 bases in frame from base 1. Comments on this clone: The specificity of this receptor is unknown. Within one base of it there is no much larger clone, and no base qualities were kept.

The cohort comprised fewer than 700 healthy bone marrow donors. At the time of sampling, every cohort member was nominally healthy, though immune exposures that went unrecorded were likely present. The donor was CMV seronegative and was included in the group of around 320 seronegative cohort members. A peripheral blood sample was provided by each donor, and peripheral blood mononuclear cells were used for TCR beta sequencing. Genomic DNA extraction from the blood cell samples was performed with the Qiagen DNeasy Blood Extraction Kit. This sequence originates from a woman between 18 and 29 years old in good health and CMV-seronegative. Sequencing was carried out using PBMCs. This chain joins TRBV10-3 to TRBJ2-3; the best D guess is TRBD2, with 6 bases matching. The sequenced DNA: TGTGCCATCAGCCTACGGGAGCAAACAGATACGCAGTATTTT. Translated, it gives CAISLREQTDTQYF.